The next 21 T cell receptor beta chains were all read from a single sample in a study of a mutant IDH1 vaccine in newly diagnosed glioma (dated by TCRdb to about 2021). Library preparation was by the immunoSEQ multiplex PCR assay. In its TCRdb copy, this immuneACCESS table keeps in-frame sequences only and misses some clones. Where compared with another copy, unresolved V genes explain less than half of these, and the others have no known cause. A total of around 60,000 clones appear in this sample, 81% of them only once. Less than 7% of the sample comes from the top ten. According to the study, the label for this sample's time point signals: week 35, safety follow-up. Each vaccine dose was 300 ug of a 20-mer mutant IDH1 peptide in Montanide, given subcutaneously with topical imiquimod. These receptors have no known antigen. The material was PBMCs, obtained from a glioma patient whose treatment included an IDH1 peptide vaccine. The receptors here all came from a man aged 40-55 years with glioma.

This chain uses TRBV7-6 with TRBJ1-1; 7 bases fit TRBD1. J gave up 0 bases and V 5 bases, and 6 bases lay outside the gene matches. Germline lookup yields CDR1 SGHVS and CDR2 FNYEAQ. The CDR3 spans 15 residues. The CDR3 nucleotides are TGTGCCAGCAGCCCAGTTGACAGGGTGAACACTGAAGCTTTCTTT. This sequence encodes CASSPVDRVNTEAFF.

This clone was counted a few times. CDR3 protein: CATSRDRDSPQELFF. The CDR3 DNA reads TGTGCCACCAGCAGAGATCGGGACTCCCCCCAGGAGCTGTTTTTT. The V and J genes are TRBV15 and TRBJ2-2, with a tentative D call TRBD2 (6 bases). This CDR3 contains 15 residues. In germline, CDR1 is LNHNV, CDR2 YYDKDF (reference sequence). The V and J ends lost 0 bases and 10 bases respectively, with 15 bases between them.

The chain recombines TRBV5-4 with TRBJ2-3; 7 bases fit TRBD1. V dropped 4 bases and J dropped 3; count of bases not matched to a gene: 8. Germline lookup yields CDR1 SGHNT and CDR2 YYREEE (reference sequence). The CDR3 has 15 residues. The CDR3 reads CASSTRRDRTDTQYF. The DNA for the CDR3 is TGTGCCAGCAGCACCCGAAGGGACAGAACAGATACGCAGTATTTT. Supplemented by reference TRBV5-4 and TRBJ2-3, the full variable domain reads ETGVTQSPTHLIKTRGQQVTLRCSSQSGHNTVSWYQQALGQGPQFIFQYYREEENGRGNFPPRFSGLQFPNYSSELNVNALELDDSALYLCASSTRRDRTDTQYFGPGTRLTVL.

CDR3 sequence reads: CASSGDRTYEQYF. Here the CDR3 DNA reads TGTGCCAGTAGTGGGGACAGAACCTACGAGCAGTACTTC. The gene calls are TRBV19 and TRBJ2-7; 7 nucleotides agree with TRBD1. The V segment lost 5 bases and the J segment 2 bases; nucleotides outside the gene matches: 3. Germline V gene sequence: CDR1 LNHDA, CDR2 SQIVND (reference sequence). The CDR3 totals 13 residues.

The chain uses TRBV7-2 and TRBJ1-2; possibly TRBD1 for D (6 bases). V lost 5 bases to trimming and J lost 0 bases, with 16 bases between them. The length of the CDR3 is 16 residues. Per germline, CDR1 SGHTA and CDR2 FQGNSA. CDR3: CASSRDRQATNYGYTF. The CDR3 nucleotides are TGTGCCAGCAGCCGAGACAGACAGGCTACTAACTATGGCTACACCTTC.

The V call is TRBV19, the J call TRBJ1-1; D is unresolved. V was clipped by 7 bases and J by 1 base, with 10 bases between them. The CDR3 runs 13 residues. Germline CDR1 reads LNHDA; CDR2 reads SQIVND (reference sequence). The CDR3 DNA follows: TGTGCCAGTACCGAGGACGGGAACACTGAAGCTTTCTTT. Its protein is CASTEDGNTEAFF.

This chain connects TRBV29-1 to TRBJ2-7, with a weak D call TRBD1 (6 bases). Germline-derived CDR1 and CDR2 are SQVTM and ANQGSEA. The CDR3 has 14 amino acids. Deletions cut 7 bases from V and 5 bases from J, with 21 bases between. CDR3 in DNA: TGCAGCGGGGCGTTCCGGGACACAAGGGACGAGCAGTACTTC. It yields the protein CSGAFRDTRDEQYF.

The genes are TRBV15 and TRBJ1-2, with D possibly TRBD1 on 5 matching bases. CDR3 length equals 14 residues. Germline V lookup: CDR1 LNHNV, CDR2 YYDKDF (reference sequence). V lost 3 bases to trimming and J lost 4 bases, with 12 bases between them. The CDR3, as DNA: TGTGCCACCAGCAGGGTAGGGGAGGGCTATGGCTACACCTTC. It translates to CATSRVGEGYGYTF.

The V call is TRBV4-2, the J call TRBJ1-5, with D possibly matching TRBD1 (5 bases). The CDR3 sequence is 16 residues long. Germline CDR1 reads LGHNA; CDR2 reads YNFKEQ. With 6 bases removed from V and 4 bases from J, the gap between germline ends came to 19 bases. CDR3 in amino acids: CASSPTRAGPNQPQHF. The DNA for the CDR3 is TGTGCCAGCAGTCCGACCCGGGCAGGGCCGAATCAGCCCCAGCATTTT.

The genes are TRBV5-1 and TRBJ1-2; D uncertain. There are 16 residues in the CDR3. Between the trimmed V and J ends, which lost 4 bases and 3 bases, there was a span of 19 bases. Germline assignment: CDR1 SGHRS and CDR2 YFSETQ. The CDR3: CASSLNSILRDYGYTF. In DNA form, the CDR3 reads TGCGCCAGCAGCCTTAACTCTATACTTAGGGACTATGGCTACACCTTC.

The V call is TRBV19, the J call TRBJ2-2; D may correspond to TRBD1 or TRBD2 (5 bases each). V was shortened by 9 bases and J by 8 bases, with 22 bases between the two germline ends. This CDR3 is built from 15 residues. Germline V gene data show CDR1 as LNHDA and CDR2 as SQIVND (reference sequence). The CDR3 region is CASRKPGPIKGELFF. The CDR3 nucleotides are TGTGCCAGCCGAAAACCGGGGCCAATTAAAGGGGAGCTGTTTTTT.

The sample holds one count of this clone. CDR3 coding DNA: TGTGCCAGCAGTCTAGGACAGGGTTATGGCTACACCTTC. Translation: CASSLGQGYGYTF. This sequence joins TRBV28 and TRBJ1-2; TRBD1 matches at 8 bases. V shed 5 bases, J shed 5 bases, and the junction held 4 bases outside the gene matches. Per the germline V gene, CDR1 is MDHEN and CDR2 is SYDVKM. This CDR3 is built from 13 residues.

J is TRBJ1-2 and V is TRBV5-4; D gene unclear. The CDR3 loop spans 13 amino acids. The ends were cut back, 0 bases at V and 0 bases at J, with 3 bases in the middle. Germline V CDR1 and CDR2: SGHNT, YYREEE (reference sequence). CDR3 coding DNA: TGTGCCAGCAGCTTGGGATCTAACTATGGCTACACCTTC. Encoded protein: CASSLGSNYGYTF.

This clone occurred a few times. The chain has TRBV2 and TRBJ1-1, with D tentatively TRBD1 (5 bases). Germline V gene sequence: CDR1 SNHLY, CDR2 FYNNEI. V gave up 0 bases and J gave up 8 bases, with 7 bases separating them. CDR3 size: 12 residues. The CDR3 is CASSEAGREAFF. CDR3 DNA sequence: TGTGCCAGCAGTGAAGCGGGACGGGAAGCTTTCTTT.

The V and J genes are TRBV7-9 and TRBJ1-5; D call uncertain. V dropped 5 bases and J dropped 7 bases, with 15 bases sitting between them. The CDR3 totals 14 residues. Per the germline V gene, CDR1 is SEHNR and CDR2 is FQNEAQ (reference sequence). The CDR3 spells CASSTDGKGQPQHF. The CDR3 DNA reads TGTGCCAGCAGCACTGACGGAAAGGGCCAGCCCCAGCATTTT.

The V gene is TRBV4-1, the J gene TRBJ2-1; TRBD2 aligns across 9 bases. Trimming took 3 bases from V and 7 from J; bases not matched to a gene: 13. This CDR3 is built from 17 residues. Germline assignment: CDR1 MGHRA and CDR2 YSYEKL. This CDR3 is CASSHILKAGGGNEQFF. DNA of the CDR3: TGCGCCAGCAGCCACATACTTAAAGCGGGGGGTGGGAATGAGCAGTTCTTC.

The rearrangement uses TRBV2 and TRBJ2-5, with D possibly matching TRBD2 (5 bases). Trimming took 4 bases from V and 3 from J, leaving 9 bases between them. The germline CDR1 and CDR2 sequences are SNHLY and FYNNEI. The CDR3 covers 13 residues. In DNA form, the CDR3 reads TGTGCCAGCAGTGCGGCCGGGGAAGAGACCCAGTACTTC. It is translated as CASSAAGEETQYF.

The chain employs TRBV13 and TRBJ1-3, with unresolved D. CDR3 length: 14 residues. The V end lost 5 bases, the J end lost 0 bases, and 8 bases lay between the germline ends. In germline, CDR1 is PRHDT, CDR2 FYEKMQ (reference sequence). Written as DNA, the CDR3 is TGTGCCAGCAGCACCAGGAGCTCTGGAAACACCATATATTTT. Translated: CASSTRSSGNTIYF.

The V gene is TRBV19, the J gene TRBJ2-7; 7 bases match TRBD1. Germline V CDR1 and CDR2: LNHDA, SQIVND (reference sequence). CDR3 size: 14 residues. Trimming cost V 3 bases and J 6 bases; bases outside gene matches: 8. Here the CDR3 reads CASSMERGPREQYF. CDR3 coding DNA: TGTGCCAGTAGTATGGAGAGGGGGCCTCGCGAGCAGTACTTC.

Here the CDR3 DNA reads TGTGCCAGCAGTTTGGGACAGCGTGTTAAACCTTTCTTT. This sequence encodes CASSLGQRVKPFF. J is TRBJ1-1 and V is TRBV28; 7 nucleotides match TRBD1. CDR1 and CDR2 from the germline V gene are MDHEN and SYDVKM. CDR3 length equals 13 residues. V shed 3 bases and J 12 bases; nucleotides not matched to a gene: 10.

The chain has TRBV5-1 and TRBJ2-3, with 11 bases identical to TRBD2. The CDR3 is made up of 16 amino acids. V was clipped by 4 bases and J by 6 bases; unmatched bases: 10. The germline gives CDR1 SGHRS, CDR2 YFSETQ. In nucleotides, the CDR3 is TGCGCCAGCAGCCAGGGAACTAGCGGGGGCTTGGATACGCAGTATTTT. Encoded protein: CASSQGTSGGLDTQYF.